This T cell receptor (beta chain) derives from a study of blood T cell repertoires in COVID-19. The overall study: Donors in the United States, Italy and Spain gave samples during acute or convalescent COVID-19. PBMCs, B-cell-depleted T cells, or T cells were the source of the cDNA or gDNA that made up the material.

CDR1 and CDR2 from the germline V gene are MRHNA and SNTAGT. CDR3 length: 16 residues. Trimming took off 11 bases at V and 4 bases at J, with 24 bases between the two ends. Per the authors' pipeline: Amplification from reference gene primers served as the basis for estimated nucleated cell counts. Some clones are missing from TCRdb's copy, which holds only in-frame ones; the method was immunoSEQ multiplex PCR. V, J and clone size are those of that table, while D and trimming were read from the DNA. Seen here are about 110,000 clones, roughly 81% observed once, and the top ten hold roughly 1.4%. The chain links TRBV6-4 to TRBJ1-5; tentative D call: TRBD1 (6 bases). Sequencing was carried out using peripheral blood. The receptor's source is a man aged 35 to 55 with acute or convalescent COVID-19. The CDR3 sequence is CAGGYEGDGTNQPQHF. The CDR3 DNA sequence: TGTGCCGGCGGATACGAGGGGGACGGAACTAATCAGCCCCAGCATTTT.